The clone carrying this TCR beta chain was counted between two and nine times. As yet, its antigen is unknown. This sample is part of a study of blood T cells in healthy people across ages. Per-sample yields of isolated PBMCs were at least 6 million. Using a J-beta primer mix together with a sample-barcoded 5' primer, a second PCR was run for about 6 to 12 cycles. Template switching added a 12-random-nucleotide identifier to every cDNA molecule. Via MiXCR, TCRdb re-called the 5' RACE reads, giving one row per CDR3 protein. The sample includes around 1,000,000 distinct CDR3 sequences, 20% to 25% of them seen just once. Findings and caveats of the study: It was the long-lived donors that had more naive CD4+ cells and higher diversity than aged donors.

The CDR3 has 14 residues. Germline V lookup: CDR1 MNHEY, CDR2 SVGEGT. Trimming left V 8 bases short and J 8 bases short, with 21 bases between. In addition, the sample was reused for a study of T cells of mothers and their children. From that paper: At a rate of roughly 1.5 ug per 15 ul, cDNA synthesis received all of the extracted RNA.

This sequence originates from a girl aged 2 to 10 in good health. The specimen sequenced was blood. The rearrangement links TRBV6-2 or TRBV6-3 to TRBJ1-2; D might be TRBD1 (5 bases). The CDR3 sequence: CASRFRTGLEGYTF. Here the CDR3 DNA reads TGTGCCAGCCGTTTCCGGACGGGACTTGAGGGCTACACCTTC.